This TCR beta chain was identified in a study of blood T cell repertoires in COVID-19. Per the original data handling: From reference gene primer amplification, estimates of nucleated cell counts were derived. The repertoire was sequenced with immunoSEQ multiplex PCR; TCRdb's copy has only in-frame clones and lacks some. That table is the source of V, J and clone size, and D and trimming were worked out from the DNA. This table holds about 70,000 clones, about four fifths found once. The CDR3 sequence is 13 residues long. The V and J ends lost 3 bases and 4 bases respectively, with 11 bases between them. Germline-derived CDR1 and CDR2 are SGHDT and YYEEEE.

The receptor was derived from a man between 65 and 80 years old who had recovered from COVID-19. The J gene is TRBJ2-7, the V gene TRBV5-6; a possible D gene is TRBD1 (5 bases). Specimen: peripheral blood. Written as DNA, the CDR3 is TGTGCCAGCAGCTCTCAGGGTAGATACGAGCAGTACTTC. Translation gives CASSSQGRYEQYF. Based on the CDR3 plus reference TRBV5-6 and TRBJ2-7, the full variable domain is DAGVTQSPTHLIKTRGQQVTLRCSPKSGHDTVSWYQQALGQGPQFIFQYYEEEERQRGNFPDRFSGHQFPNYSSELNVNALLLGDSALYLCASSSQGRYEQYFGPGTRLTVT.